Presented here are 2 T cell receptor beta chains from one specimen sequenced in a study of T cell repertoires in cytomegalovirus infection (dated by TCRdb to about 2019). These TCRs are of unknown antigen specificity. The sequencer was an Illumina HiSeq 1500. TCRdb reprocessing: public reads trimmed at Q25 with fastp, clones called with MiXCR, in-frame beta chains kept. Rows matching on CDR3 protein sequence are summarized as one entry with the most common DNA and genes. The sample profile shows approximately 470,000 distinct CDR3 sequences; under 45% of them were found once. The ten top clones hold 40% to 50% of the sample. The sample's treatment or condition label, decoded: in vitro stimulation with specific CMV peptide epitopes to enrich CMV-specific T cells. Material: cultured PBMCs, obtained from culture after CMV antigen stimulation. Every receptor here comes from a human donor in good health (CMV status not recorded). Some clones in this sample may be carry-over from other donors' samples.

This clonotype has only a few counts. The CDR3 is CASSPRPDRDSADTQYF. In nucleotides, the CDR3 is TGTGCCAGCAGCCCTAGACCCGACAGGGATTCCGCAGATACGCAGTATTTT. The gene calls are TRBV12-3 or TRBV12-4 and TRBJ2-3; TRBD1 agrees at 7 bases. CDR3 length: 17 amino acids. V lost 6 bases and J lost 4; bases outside the gene matches: 16.

J is TRBJ1-4 and V is TRBV12-3 or TRBV12-4; TRBD1 aligns across 8 bases. The CDR3 sequence is 15 residues long. V gave up 6 bases and J gave up 4 bases; unmatched junction bases: 7. CDR3 in amino acids: CASRTGQGINEKLFF. CDR3 DNA sequence: TGTGCCAGCAGAACAGGACAGGGCATTAATGAAAAACTGTTTTTT.